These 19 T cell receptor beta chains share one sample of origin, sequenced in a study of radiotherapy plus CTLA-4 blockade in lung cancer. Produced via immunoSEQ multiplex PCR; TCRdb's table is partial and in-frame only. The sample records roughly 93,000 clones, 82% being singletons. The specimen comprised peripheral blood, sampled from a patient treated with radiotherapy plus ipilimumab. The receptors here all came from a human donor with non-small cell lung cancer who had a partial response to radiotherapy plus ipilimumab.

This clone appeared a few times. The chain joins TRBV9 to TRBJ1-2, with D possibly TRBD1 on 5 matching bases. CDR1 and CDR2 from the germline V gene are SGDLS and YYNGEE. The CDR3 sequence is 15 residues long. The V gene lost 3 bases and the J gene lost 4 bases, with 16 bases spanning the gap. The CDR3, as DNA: TGTGCCAGCAGCGGGAGCGGGACGGACCTCTATGGCTACACCTTC. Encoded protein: CASSGSGTDLYGYTF.

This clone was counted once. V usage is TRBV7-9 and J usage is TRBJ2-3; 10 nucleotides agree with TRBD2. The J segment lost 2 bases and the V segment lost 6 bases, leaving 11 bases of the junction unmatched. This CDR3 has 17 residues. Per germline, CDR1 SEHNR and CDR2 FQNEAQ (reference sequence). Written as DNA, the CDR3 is TGTGCCAGCAGTTCCGCCGGGACTAGCGAGCCCACAGATACGCAGTATTTT. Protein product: CASSSAGTSEPTDTQYF. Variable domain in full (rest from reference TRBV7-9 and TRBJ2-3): DTGVSQNPRHKITKRGQNVTFRCDPISEHNRLYWYRQTLGQGPEFLTYFQNEAQLEKSRLLSDRFSAERPKGSFSTLEIQRTEQGDSAMYLCASSSAGTSEPTDTQYFGPGTRLTVL.

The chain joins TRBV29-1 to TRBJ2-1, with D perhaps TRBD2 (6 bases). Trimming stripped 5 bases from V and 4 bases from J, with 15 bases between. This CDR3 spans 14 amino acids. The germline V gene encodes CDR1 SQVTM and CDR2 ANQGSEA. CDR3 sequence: CSVLGRESYNEQFF. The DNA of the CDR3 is TGCAGCGTTCTTGGGCGGGAATCGTACAATGAGCAGTTCTTC.

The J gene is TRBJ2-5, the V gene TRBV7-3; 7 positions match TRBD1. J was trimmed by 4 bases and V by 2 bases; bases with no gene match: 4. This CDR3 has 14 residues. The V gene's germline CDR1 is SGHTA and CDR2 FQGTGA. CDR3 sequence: CASSLSAGGETQYF. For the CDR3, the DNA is TGTGCCAGCAGCTTATCGGCAGGGGGAGAGACCCAGTACTTC. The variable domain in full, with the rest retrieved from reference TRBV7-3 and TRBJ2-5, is GAGVSQTPSNKVTEKGKYVELRCDPISGHTALYWYRQSLGQGPEFLIYFQGTGAADDSGLPNDRFFAVRPEGSVSTLKIQRTERGDSAVYLCASSLSAGGETQYFGPGTRLLVL.

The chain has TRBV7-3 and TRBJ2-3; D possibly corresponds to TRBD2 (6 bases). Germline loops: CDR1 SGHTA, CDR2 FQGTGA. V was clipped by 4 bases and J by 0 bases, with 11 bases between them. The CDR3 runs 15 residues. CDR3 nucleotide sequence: TGTGCCAGCAGCTCAAGCGGGCGGAGCACAGATACGCAGTATTTT. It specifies CASSSSGRSTDTQYF.

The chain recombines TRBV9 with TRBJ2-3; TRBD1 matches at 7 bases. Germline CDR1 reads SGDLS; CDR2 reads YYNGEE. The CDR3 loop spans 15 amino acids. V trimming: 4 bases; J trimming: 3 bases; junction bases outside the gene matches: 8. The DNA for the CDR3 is TGTGCCAGCAGCCCCCGTGGGGACAGTACAGATACGCAGTATTTT. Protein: CASSPRGDSTDTQYF.

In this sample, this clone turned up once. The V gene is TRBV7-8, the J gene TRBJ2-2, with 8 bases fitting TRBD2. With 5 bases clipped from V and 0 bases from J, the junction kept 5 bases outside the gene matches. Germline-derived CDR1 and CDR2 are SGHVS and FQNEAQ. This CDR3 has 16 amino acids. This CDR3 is CASSRTGGTNTGELFF. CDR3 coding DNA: TGTGCCAGCAGCCGAACGGGGGGGACGAACACCGGGGAGCTGTTTTTT.

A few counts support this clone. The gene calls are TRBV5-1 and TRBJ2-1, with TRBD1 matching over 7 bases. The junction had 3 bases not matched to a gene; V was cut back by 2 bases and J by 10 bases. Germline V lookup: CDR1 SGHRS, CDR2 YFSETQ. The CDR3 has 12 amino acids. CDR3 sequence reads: CASSLIQGEQFF. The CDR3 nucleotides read TGCGCCAGCAGCTTAATACAGGGGGAGCAGTTCTTC.

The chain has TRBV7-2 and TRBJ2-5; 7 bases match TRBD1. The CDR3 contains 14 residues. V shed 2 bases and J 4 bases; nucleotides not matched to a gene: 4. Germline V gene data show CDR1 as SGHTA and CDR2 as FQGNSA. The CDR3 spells CASSLTGASETQYF. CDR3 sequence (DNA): TGTGCCAGCAGCTTAACAGGGGCATCAGAGACCCAGTACTTC.

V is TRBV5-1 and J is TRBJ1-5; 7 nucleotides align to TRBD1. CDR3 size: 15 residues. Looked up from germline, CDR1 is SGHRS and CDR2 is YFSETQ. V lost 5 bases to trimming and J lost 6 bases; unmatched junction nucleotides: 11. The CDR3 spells CASSPGTAGLQPQHF. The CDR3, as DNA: TGCGCCAGCAGTCCCGGGACAGCCGGACTTCAGCCCCAGCATTTT.

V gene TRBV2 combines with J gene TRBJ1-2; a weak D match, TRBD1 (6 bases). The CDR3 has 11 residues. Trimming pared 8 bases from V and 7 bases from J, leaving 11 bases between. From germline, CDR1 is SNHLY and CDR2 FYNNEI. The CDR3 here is CASRGGLGYTF. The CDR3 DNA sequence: TGTGCCAGCCGCGGGGGGCTTGGCTACACCTTC.

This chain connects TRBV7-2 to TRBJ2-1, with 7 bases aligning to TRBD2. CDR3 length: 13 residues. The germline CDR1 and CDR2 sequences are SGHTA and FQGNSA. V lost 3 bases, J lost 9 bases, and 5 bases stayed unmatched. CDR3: CASSFSGFGEQFF. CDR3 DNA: TGTGCCAGCAGCTTTAGCGGGTTCGGTGAGCAGTTCTTC.

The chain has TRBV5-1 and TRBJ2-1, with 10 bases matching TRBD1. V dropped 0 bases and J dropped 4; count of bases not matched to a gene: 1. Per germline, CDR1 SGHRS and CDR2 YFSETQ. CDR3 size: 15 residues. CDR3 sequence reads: CASSLAGQGYNEQFF. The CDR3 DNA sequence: TGCGCCAGCAGCTTGGCGGGACAGGGGTACAATGAGCAGTTCTTC.

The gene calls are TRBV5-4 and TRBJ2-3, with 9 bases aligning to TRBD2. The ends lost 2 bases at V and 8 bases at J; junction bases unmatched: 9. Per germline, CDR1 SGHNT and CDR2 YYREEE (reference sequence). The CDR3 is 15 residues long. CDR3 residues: CASSFPSGASGTQYF. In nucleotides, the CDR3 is TGTGCCAGCAGCTTTCCTAGCGGGGCCTCCGGTACGCAGTATTTT.

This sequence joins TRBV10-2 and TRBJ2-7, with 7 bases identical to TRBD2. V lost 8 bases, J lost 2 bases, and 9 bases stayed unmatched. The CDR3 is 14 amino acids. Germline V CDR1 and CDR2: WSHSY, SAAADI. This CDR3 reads CASGPGGGPYEQYF. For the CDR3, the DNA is TGCGCCAGCGGACCCGGCGGGGGACCCTACGAGCAGTACTTC.

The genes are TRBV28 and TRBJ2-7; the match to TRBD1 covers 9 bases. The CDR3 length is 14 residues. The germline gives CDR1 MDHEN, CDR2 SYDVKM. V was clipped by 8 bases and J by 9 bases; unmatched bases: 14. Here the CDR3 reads CASLSGTGSSGQYF. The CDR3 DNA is TGTGCCAGCCTCTCCGGGACAGGGTCCAGCGGGCAGTACTTC.

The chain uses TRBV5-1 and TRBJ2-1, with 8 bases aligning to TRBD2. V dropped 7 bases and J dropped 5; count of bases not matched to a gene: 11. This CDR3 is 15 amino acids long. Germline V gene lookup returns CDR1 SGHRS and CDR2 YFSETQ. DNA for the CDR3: TGCGCCAGCTCGGCCGGGACTAGAATAAACAATGAGCAGTTCTTC. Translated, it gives CASSAGTRINNEQFF.

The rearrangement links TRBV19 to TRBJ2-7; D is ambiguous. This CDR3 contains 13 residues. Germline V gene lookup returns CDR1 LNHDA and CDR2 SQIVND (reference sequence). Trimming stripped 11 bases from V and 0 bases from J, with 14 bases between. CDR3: CAGTTKRSYEQYF. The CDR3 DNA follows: TGTGCCGGTACTACCAAGCGCTCCTACGAGCAGTACTTC.

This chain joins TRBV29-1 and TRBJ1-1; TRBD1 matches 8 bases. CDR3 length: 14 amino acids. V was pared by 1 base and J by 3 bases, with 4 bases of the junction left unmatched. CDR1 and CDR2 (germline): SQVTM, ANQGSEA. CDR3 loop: CSVEGRGPDTEAFF. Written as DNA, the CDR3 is TGCAGCGTTGAAGGCAGGGGGCCGGACACTGAAGCTTTCTTT.